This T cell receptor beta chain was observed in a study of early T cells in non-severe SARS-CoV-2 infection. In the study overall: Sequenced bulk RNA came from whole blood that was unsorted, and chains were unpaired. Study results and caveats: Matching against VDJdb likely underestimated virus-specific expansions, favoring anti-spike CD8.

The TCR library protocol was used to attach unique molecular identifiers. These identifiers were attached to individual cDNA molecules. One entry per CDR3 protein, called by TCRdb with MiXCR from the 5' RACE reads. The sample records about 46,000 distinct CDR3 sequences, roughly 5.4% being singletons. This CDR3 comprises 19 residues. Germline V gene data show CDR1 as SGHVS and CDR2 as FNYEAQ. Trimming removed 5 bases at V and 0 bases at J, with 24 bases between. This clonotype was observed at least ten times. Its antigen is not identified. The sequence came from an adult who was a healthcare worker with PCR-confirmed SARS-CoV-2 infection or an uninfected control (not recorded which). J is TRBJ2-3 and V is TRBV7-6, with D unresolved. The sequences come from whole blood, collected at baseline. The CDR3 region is CASSGPPTATTTSTDTQYF. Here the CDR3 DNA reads TGTGCCAGCAGCGGCCCGCCAACAGCTACGACCACTAGCACAGATACGCAGTATTTT.